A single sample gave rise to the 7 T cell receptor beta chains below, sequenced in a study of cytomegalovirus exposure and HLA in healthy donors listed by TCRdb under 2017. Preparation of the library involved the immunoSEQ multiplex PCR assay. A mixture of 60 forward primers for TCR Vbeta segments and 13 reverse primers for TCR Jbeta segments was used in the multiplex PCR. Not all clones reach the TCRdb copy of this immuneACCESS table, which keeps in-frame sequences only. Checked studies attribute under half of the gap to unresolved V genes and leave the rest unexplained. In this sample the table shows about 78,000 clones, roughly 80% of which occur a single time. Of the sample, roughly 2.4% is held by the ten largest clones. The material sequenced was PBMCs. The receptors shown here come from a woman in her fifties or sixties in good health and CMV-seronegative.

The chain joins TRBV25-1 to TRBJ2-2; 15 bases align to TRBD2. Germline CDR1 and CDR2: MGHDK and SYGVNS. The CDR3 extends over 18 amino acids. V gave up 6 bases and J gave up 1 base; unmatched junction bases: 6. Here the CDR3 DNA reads TGTGCCAGCAGCCTAGGGACTAGCGGGAGGCAGAACACCGGGGAGCTGTTTTTT. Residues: CASSLGTSGRQNTGELFF. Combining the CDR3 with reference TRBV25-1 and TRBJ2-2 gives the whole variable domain EADIYQTPRYLVIGTGKKITLECSQTMGHDKMYWYQQDPGMELHLIHYSYGVNSTEKGDLSSESTVSRIRTEHFPLTLESARPSHTSQYLCASSLGTSGRQNTGELFFGEGSRLTVL.

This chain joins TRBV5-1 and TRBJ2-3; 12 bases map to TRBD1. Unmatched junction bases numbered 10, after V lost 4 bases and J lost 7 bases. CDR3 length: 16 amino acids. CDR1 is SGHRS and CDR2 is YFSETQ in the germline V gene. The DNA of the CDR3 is TGCGCCAGCAGCCGATCCCGGGGACAGGGGGCGAATACGCAGTATTTT. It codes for CASSRSRGQGANTQYF.

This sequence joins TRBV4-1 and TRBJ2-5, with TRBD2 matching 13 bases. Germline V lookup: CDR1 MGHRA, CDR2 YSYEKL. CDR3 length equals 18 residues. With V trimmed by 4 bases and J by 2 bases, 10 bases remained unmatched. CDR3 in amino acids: CASSLAPGLAGNQETQYF. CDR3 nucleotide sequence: TGCGCCAGCAGCCTTGCCCCGGGACTAGCGGGGAATCAAGAGACCCAGTACTTC.

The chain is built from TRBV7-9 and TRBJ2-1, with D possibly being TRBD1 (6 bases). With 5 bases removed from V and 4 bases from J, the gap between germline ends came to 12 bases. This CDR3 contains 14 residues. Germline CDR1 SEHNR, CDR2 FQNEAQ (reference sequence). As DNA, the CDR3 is TGTGCCAGCAGCCAGGGGATAGGGTACAATGAGCAGTTCTTC. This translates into CASSQGIGYNEQFF.

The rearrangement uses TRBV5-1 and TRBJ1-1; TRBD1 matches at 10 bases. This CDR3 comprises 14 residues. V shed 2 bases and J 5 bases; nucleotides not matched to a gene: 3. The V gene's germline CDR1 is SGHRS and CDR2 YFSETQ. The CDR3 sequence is CASSFPGQGTEAFF. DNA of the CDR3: TGCGCCAGCAGCTTCCCGGGACAGGGGACTGAAGCTTTCTTT. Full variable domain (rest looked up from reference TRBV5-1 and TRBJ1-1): KAGVTQTPRYLIKTRGQQVTLSCSPISGHRSVSWYQQTPGQGLQFLFEYFSETQRNKGNFPGRFSGRQFSNSRSEMNVSTLELGDSALYLCASSFPGQGTEAFFGQGTRLTVV.

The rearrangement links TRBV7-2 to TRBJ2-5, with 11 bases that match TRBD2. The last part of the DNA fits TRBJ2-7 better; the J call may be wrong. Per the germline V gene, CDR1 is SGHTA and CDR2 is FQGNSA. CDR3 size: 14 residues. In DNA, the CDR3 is TGTGCCAGCGGTTCGGGACTAGCGGTCTACGAGCAGTACTTC. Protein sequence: CASGSGLAVYEQYF.

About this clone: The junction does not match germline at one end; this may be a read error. The CDR3 DNA reads TGTGCCAGCTCACCCGGGACAGGGAGTTACTATGGCTACGCCTTC. Translating gives CASSPGTGSYYGYAF. V and J are TRBV18 and TRBJ1-2, with 9 bases lining up with TRBD1. In germline, CDR1 is KGHSH, CDR2 LQKENI. The CDR3 runs 15 residues.